Included here is one T cell receptor (beta chain) sequence, with context. Its antigen is unidentified. This sample was included in a study of CD8 T cells in Susac syndrome. An amount of RNA that ranged from roughly 0.5 to 1 ug was reverse transcribed with random hexamers. TCR beta CDR3 was amplified by immunoSEQ covering 54 Vbeta and 13 Jbeta. TCRdb recomputed calls from the immunoSEQ multiplex PCR reads with MiXCR, one row per CDR3 protein. Among approximately 300,000 distinct CDR3 sequences listed, 85% were seen once. Overall study findings and caveats: Regarding the TCR sequencing and HLA analysis, the study admitted that a relatively small number of individuals were involved.

This CDR3 has 17 residues. In germline, CDR1 is SGHAT, CDR2 FQNNGV. V lost 5 bases, J lost 6 bases, and 14 bases stayed unmatched. CD8+ and CD4+ blood T cells underwent TCR beta sequencing. Stable or active relapsing-remitting multiple sclerosis, untreated and meeting revised McDonald criteria, defined the controls. This receptor was identified in a human donor with multiple sclerosis. The sequenced sample consisted of CD8+ T cells from PBMCs. The chain has TRBV11-2 and TRBJ2-3; 10 bases match TRBD2. The CDR3 protein is CASSIYPPGLALDTQYF. The CDR3, as DNA: TGTGCCAGCAGCATCTATCCTCCGGGACTAGCGTTGGATACGCAGTATTTT.